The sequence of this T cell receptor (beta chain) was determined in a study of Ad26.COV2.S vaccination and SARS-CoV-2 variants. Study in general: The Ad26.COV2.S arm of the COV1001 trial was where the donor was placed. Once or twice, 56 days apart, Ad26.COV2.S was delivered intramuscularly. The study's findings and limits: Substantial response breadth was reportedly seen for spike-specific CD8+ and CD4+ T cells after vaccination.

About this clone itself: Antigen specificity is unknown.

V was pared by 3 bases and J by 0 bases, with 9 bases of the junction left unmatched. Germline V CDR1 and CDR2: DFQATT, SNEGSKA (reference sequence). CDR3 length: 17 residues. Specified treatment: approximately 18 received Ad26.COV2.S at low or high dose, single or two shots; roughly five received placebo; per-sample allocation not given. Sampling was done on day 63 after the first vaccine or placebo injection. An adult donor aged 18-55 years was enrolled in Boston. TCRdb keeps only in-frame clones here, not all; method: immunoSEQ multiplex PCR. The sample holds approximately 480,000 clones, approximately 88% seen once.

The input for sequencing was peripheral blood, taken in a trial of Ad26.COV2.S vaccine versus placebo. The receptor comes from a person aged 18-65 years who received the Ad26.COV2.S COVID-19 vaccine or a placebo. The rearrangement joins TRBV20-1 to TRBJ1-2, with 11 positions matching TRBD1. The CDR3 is CSASLGTGGVANYGYTF. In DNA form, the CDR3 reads TGCAGTGCTAGTCTGGGGACAGGGGGAGTAGCTAACTATGGCTACACCTTC.